This T cell receptor (beta chain) was profiled in a study of cytomegalovirus exposure and HLA in healthy donors. Findings and caveats of the study: Many donors shared some public TCRs, even though most TCR sequences were rare. Associated with cytomegalovirus, according to the listing, were around 160 TCR beta chains.

Measured with immunoSEQ multiplex PCR; TCRdb has only the in-frame clones, and not every one. The sample yields about 220,000 clones, 75% to 90% seen once. Germline-derived CDR1 and CDR2 are MGHDK and SYGVNS. V lost 3 bases, J lost 3 bases, and 7 bases stayed unmatched. The CDR3 contains 15 residues. The donors were part of the validation cohort, which consisted of about 120 subjects and was separate from the first cohort of 666 subjects. This clone came up a few times. Its antigen is not known. This rearrangement joins TRBV25-1 to TRBJ1-2; TRBD1 matches at 7 bases. The sequenced material came from PBMCs. The source of this sequence is a woman aged 25 to 45 in good health and CMV-seropositive. The CDR3 sequence: CASSENLGGHYGYTF. CDR3 sequence (DNA): TGTGCCAGCAGTGAGAACCTAGGGGGCCACTATGGCTACACCTTC.